The T cell receptor beta chain under discussion was sequenced for a study of blood T cell repertoires in COVID-19. Study at large: Specimens from acute and convalescent COVID-19 originated in the United States, Italy and Spain. Sources were T cells, B-cell-depleted T cells, or PBMCs; the material itself was cDNA or gDNA.

CDR1 is SGHNT and CDR2 is YENEEA in the germline V gene. The CDR3 has 15 residues. Trimming shortened V by 6 bases and J by 2 bases, and 14 bases separated the two germline ends. In the source study's methods: Amplification with reference gene primers provided the estimates of nucleated cell counts. The data were produced by immunoSEQ multiplex PCR, yet TCRdb's version contains in-frame clones alone and is incomplete. Clone size and the V and J calls come from that table; the DNA yielded D and trimming. The sample shows a few hundred thousand clones, nearly 90% of them seen only once. Sequencing used peripheral blood. This TCR came from a woman under 40 with acute or convalescent COVID-19. The chain links TRBV11-3 to TRBJ2-4, with D maybe TRBD1 (6 bases). The CDR3 coding sequence is TGTGCCAGCAGGCCGGGACACTCCTCCAAAAACATTCAGTACTTC. Amino acid sequence: CASRPGHSSKNIQYF.